The 3 T cell receptor beta chains in this list originate from one sample, sequenced in a study of CD8+ T cells in alopecia areata. Markers used for sorting pooled cutaneous lymph node cells were CD4, CD8alpha, NKG2D, NKG2ACE and others. It was cDNA, reverse transcribed from extracted RNA, that served as the sequencing template. Sequencing was performed with immunoSEQ multiplex PCR; in TCRdb, only in-frame clones are kept and a portion is missing. There are 200,000 to 300,000 clones in the sample, none observed a single time. Sequencing input: CD4+ T cells sorted from a lymph node. These receptors all stem from a C3H/HeJ mouse with alopecia areata. The strain's MHC type: H2-k.

This clone was counted only a few times. The genes are named according to mouse. The read gets to within 4 residues of the CDR3 end, and the germline J gene fills in the rest. The chain employs TRBV5 and TRBJ2-1; D uncertain. V shed 4 bases and J shed 3 bases, with 4 bases lying between them. This CDR3 is built from 12 residues. Germline CDR1 LGHNA, CDR2 YNLKQL (reference sequence). The CDR3 is CASSPLYAEQFF. The part of the CDR3 DNA that was read is TGTGCCAGCAGCCCCCTCTATGCT.

This clone showed up just a few times. Gene names denote mouse genes. Read coverage stops 4 residues before the CDR3 terminus; the germline J gene supplies the remainder. V usage is TRBV31 and J usage is TRBJ2-1, with D perhaps TRBD1 (6 bases). This CDR3 is built from 13 residues. Trimming took 3 bases from V and 5 from J, leaving 11 bases between them. Germline V gene lookup returns CDR1 GKSSPN and CDR2 SITVG. Partial CDR3 DNA: TGTGCCTGGAGGGGGACAACTAATGCT. It encodes CAWRGTTNA. The CDR3 in full is CAWRGTTNAEQFF.

This clone was found a few times. Gene names are mouse gene names. Read sequence stops 4 residues before the CDR3 end, and the germline J gene provides the missing end. This sample also contains other DNA sequences that code for the same CDR3. The genes are TRBV5 and TRBJ1-1; 9 bases are shared with TRBD1. The germline CDR1 and CDR2 sequences are LGHNA and YNLKQL (reference sequence). This CDR3 contains 14 residues. Trimming took 3 bases from V and 1 from J; bases not matched to a gene: 0. The CDR3: CASSQDRGNTEVFF. The part of the CDR3 DNA that was read is TGTGCCAGCAGCCAGGACAGGGGGAACACA.